This T cell receptor beta chain is drawn from a study of cytomegalovirus exposure and HLA in healthy donors. The CDR3 covers 16 residues. Trimming took 5 bases from V and 0 from J, leaving 13 bases between them. Germline CDR1 MNHEY, CDR2 SMNVEV (reference sequence). Whole-study results and caveats: Through in vitro validation, a few CMV-associated chains were shown to be specific for CMV antigens. TCR beta V- and J-gene trimming, according to a later analysis, was linked to a missense DCLRE1C variant.

Comments on this clone: Its specificity is not known.

The PCR used 60 Vbeta and 13 Jbeta primers. The protocol was immunoSEQ multiplex PCR, while the TCRdb copy is restricted to in-frame clones and leaves out a portion. The sample holds some 110,000 clones, roughly 74% seen once. This receptor was obtained from a middle-aged man in good health and CMV-seronegative. Sequenced material: PBMCs. This rearrangement joins TRBV27 to TRBJ2-2; weak D call: TRBD2 (6 bases). CDR3 sequence: CASSQTGTANTGELFF. In DNA, the CDR3 is TGTGCCAGCAGTCAGACCGGGACTGCGAACACCGGGGAGCTGTTTTTT.